The clone carrying this T cell receptor beta chain has just a few counts. As yet, its antigen is unknown. The entry originates in a study of response to subunit inactivated influenza vaccine. Germline V gene data show CDR1 as KGHSH and CDR2 as LQKENI. CDR3 length: 15 amino acids. V trimming: 3 bases; J trimming: 3 bases; junction bases outside the gene matches: 7. Study-wide points: Researchers suggested that each seasonal influenza vaccination recruits few new T cells.

TCRdb passed the RT-PCR reads through MiXCR, listing each CDR3 protein once. The data contain about 580,000 distinct CDR3 sequences, approximately 14% of them singletons. The sequence was obtained from a man in his forties or fifties who received an inactivated influenza vaccine. The specimen was PBMCs from blood, collected 11 to 12 days after vaccination. This chain links TRBV18 with TRBJ2-5, with 7 bases that match TRBD1. The CDR3 region is CASSPMDRHKETQYF. CDR3 bases: TGTGCCAGCTCACCCATGGACAGGCACAAAGAGACCCAGTACTTC. The full variable domain, its missing parts supplied by reference TRBV18 and TRBJ2-5, is NAGVMQNPRHLVRRRGQEARLRCSPMKGHSHVYWYRQLPEEGLKFMVYLQKENIIDESGMPKERFSAEFPKEGPSILRIQQVVRGDSAAYFCASSPMDRHKETQYFGPGTRLLVL.